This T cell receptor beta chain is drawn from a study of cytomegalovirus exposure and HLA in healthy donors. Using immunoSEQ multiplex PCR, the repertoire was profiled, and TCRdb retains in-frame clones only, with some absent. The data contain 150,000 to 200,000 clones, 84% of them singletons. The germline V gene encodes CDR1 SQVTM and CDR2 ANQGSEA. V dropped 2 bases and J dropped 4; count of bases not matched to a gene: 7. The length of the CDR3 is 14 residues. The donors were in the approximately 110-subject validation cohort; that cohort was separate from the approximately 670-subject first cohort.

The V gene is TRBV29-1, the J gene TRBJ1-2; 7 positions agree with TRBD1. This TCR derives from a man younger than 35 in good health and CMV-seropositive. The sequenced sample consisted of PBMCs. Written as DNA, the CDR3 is TGCAGCGTTGAAAAAGAGGGGGCTAGCTATGGCTACACCTTC. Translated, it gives CSVEKEGASYGYTF.